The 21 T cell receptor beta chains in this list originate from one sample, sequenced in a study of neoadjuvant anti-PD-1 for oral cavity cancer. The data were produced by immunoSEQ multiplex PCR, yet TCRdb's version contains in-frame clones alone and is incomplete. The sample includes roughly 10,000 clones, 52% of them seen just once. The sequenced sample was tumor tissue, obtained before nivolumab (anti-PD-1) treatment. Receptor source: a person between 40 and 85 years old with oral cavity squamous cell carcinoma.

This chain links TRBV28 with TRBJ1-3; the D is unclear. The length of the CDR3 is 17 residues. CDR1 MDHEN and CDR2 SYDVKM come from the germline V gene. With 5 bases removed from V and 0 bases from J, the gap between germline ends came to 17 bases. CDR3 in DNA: TGTGCCAGCAGTCCAGCCGGGTCGGCTCTCTCTGGAAACACCATATATTTT. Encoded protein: CASSPAGSALSGNTIYF.

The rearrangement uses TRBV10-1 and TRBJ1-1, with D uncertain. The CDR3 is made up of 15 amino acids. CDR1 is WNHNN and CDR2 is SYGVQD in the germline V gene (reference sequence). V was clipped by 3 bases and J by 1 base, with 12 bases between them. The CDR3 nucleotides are TGCGCCAGCAGTGAAGTTCAGGCGACGAACACTGAAGCTTTCTTT. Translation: CASSEVQATNTEAFF.

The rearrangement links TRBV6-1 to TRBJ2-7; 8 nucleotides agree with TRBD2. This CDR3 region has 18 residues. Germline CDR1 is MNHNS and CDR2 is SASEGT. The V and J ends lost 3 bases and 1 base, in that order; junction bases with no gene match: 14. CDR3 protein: CASSEIQAGVAASYEQYF. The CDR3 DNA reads TGTGCCAGCAGTGAGATACAAGCGGGGGTGGCCGCTTCCTACGAGCAGTACTTC.

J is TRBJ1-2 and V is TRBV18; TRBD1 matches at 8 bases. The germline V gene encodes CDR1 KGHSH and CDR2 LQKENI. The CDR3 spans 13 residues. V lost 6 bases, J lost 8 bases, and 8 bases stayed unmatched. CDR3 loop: CASSPRQGRGYTF. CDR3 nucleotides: TGTGCCAGCTCCCCCAGACAGGGGCGCGGCTACACCTTC. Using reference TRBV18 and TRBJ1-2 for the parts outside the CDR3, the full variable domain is NAGVMQNPRHLVRRRGQEARLRCSPMKGHSHVYWYRQLPEEGLKFMVYLQKENIIDESGMPKERFSAEFPKEGPSILRIQQVVRGDSAAYFCASSPRQGRGYTFGSGTRLTVV.

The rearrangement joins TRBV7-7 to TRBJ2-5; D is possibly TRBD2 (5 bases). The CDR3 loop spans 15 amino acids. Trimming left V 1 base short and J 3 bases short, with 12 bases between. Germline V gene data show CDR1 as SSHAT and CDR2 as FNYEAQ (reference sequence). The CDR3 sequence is CASSLGATSKETQYF. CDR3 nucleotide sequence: TGTGCCAGCAGCTTAGGGGCAACTAGTAAAGAGACCCAGTACTTC.

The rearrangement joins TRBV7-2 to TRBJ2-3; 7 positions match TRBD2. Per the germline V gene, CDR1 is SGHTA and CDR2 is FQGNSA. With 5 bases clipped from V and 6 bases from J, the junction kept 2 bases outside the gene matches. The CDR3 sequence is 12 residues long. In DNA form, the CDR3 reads TGTGCCAGCAGCCCGCGGGGGGATACGCAGTATTTT. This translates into CASSPRGDTQYF. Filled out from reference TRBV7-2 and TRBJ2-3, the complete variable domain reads GAGVSQSPSNKVTEKGKDVELRCDPISGHTALYWYRQSLGQGLEFLIYFQGNSAPDKSGLPSDRFSAERTGGSVSTLTIQRTQQEDSAVYLCASSPRGDTQYFGPGTRLTVL.

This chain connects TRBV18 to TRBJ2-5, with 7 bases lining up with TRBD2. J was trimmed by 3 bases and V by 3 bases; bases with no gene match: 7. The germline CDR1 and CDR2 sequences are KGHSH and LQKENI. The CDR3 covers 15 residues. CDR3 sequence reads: CASSPLSGGEETQYF. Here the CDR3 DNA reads TGTGCCAGCTCACCTCTGTCGGGGGGAGAAGAGACCCAGTACTTC.

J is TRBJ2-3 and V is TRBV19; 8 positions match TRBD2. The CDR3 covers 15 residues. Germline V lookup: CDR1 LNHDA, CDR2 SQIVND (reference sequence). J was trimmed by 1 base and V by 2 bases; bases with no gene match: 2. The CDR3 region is CASSIRRGGTDTQYF. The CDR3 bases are TGTGCCAGTAGTATAAGGCGGGGGGGCACAGATACGCAGTATTTT.

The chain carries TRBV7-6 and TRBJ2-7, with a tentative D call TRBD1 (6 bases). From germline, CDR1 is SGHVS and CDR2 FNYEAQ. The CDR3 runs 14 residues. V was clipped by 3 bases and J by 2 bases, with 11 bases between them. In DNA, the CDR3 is TGTGCCAGCAGCTTCCGGGACACCACCTACGAGCAGTACTTC. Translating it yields CASSFRDTTYEQYF.

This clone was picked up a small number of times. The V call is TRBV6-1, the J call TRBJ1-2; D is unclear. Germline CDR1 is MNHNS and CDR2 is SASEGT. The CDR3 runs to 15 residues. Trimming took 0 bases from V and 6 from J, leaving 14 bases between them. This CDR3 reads CASSEAQLLADGYTF. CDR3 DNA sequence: TGTGCCAGCAGTGAAGCCCAGCTACTTGCCGATGGCTACACCTTC.

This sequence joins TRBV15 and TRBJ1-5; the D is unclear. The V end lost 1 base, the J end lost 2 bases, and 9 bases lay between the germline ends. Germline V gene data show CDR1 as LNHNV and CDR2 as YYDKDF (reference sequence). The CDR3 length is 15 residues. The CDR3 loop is CATSRVTQGNQPQHF. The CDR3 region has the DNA TGTGCCACCAGCAGAGTTACCCAGGGCAATCAGCCCCAGCATTTT.

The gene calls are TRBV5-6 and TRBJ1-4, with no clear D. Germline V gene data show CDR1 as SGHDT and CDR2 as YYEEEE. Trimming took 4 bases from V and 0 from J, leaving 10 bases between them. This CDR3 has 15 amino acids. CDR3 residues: CASSPPPSTNEKLFF. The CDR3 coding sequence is TGTGCCAGCAGCCCCCCTCCTTCAACTAATGAAAAACTGTTTTTT.

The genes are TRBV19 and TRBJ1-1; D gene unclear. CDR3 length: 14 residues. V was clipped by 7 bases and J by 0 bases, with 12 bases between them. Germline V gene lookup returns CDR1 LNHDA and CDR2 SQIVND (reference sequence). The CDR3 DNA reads TGTGCCAGTAATGGGCGGTTTTTGAACACTGAAGCTTTCTTT. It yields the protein CASNGRFLNTEAFF.

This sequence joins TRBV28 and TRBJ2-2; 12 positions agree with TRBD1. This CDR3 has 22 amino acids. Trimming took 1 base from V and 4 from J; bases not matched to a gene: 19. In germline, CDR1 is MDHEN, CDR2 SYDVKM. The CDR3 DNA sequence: TGTGCCAGCAGTTTATATTGGGCGAGGGACAGGGGGCCCAAAACAGCCACCGGGGAGCTGTTTTTT. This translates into CASSLYWARDRGPKTATGELFF.

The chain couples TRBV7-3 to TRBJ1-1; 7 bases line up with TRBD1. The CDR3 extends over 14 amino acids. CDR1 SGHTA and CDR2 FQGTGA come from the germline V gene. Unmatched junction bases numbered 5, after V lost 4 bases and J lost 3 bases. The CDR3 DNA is TGTGCCAGCAGCTCCACGACAGGGTACACTGAAGCTTTCTTT. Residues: CASSSTTGYTEAFF.

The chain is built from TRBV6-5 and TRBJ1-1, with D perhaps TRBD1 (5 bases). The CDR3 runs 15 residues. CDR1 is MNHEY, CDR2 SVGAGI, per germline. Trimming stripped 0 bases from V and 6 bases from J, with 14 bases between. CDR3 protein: CASSYSSRGGPEAFF. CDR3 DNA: TGTGCCAGCAGTTACTCGAGTAGGGGTGGGCCTGAAGCTTTCTTT.

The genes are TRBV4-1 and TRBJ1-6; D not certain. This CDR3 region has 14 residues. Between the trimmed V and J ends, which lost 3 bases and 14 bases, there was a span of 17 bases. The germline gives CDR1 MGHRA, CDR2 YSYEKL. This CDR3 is CASSHPQDGITLHF. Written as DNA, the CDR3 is TGCGCCAGCAGCCACCCTCAGGATGGGATAACCCTCCACTTT.

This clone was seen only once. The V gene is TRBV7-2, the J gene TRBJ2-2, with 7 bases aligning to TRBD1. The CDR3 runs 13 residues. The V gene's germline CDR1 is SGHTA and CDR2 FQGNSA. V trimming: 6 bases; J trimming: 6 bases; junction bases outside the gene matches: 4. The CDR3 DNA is TGTGCCAGCAGGACAGACAGGGCCGGGGAGCTGTTTTTT. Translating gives CASRTDRAGELFF.

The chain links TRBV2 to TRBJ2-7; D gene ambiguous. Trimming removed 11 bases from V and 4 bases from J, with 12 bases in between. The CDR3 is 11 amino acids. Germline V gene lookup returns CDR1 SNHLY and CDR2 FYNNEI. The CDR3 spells CASLEGYEQYF. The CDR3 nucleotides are TGTGCCTCCCTAGAAGGTTACGAGCAGTACTTC. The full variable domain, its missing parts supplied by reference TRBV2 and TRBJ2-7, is EPEVTQTPSHQVTQMGQEVILRCVPISNHLYFYWYRQILGQKVEFLVSFYNNEISEKSEIFDDQFSVERPDGSNFTLKIRSTKLEDSAMYFCASLEGYEQYFGPGTRLTVT.

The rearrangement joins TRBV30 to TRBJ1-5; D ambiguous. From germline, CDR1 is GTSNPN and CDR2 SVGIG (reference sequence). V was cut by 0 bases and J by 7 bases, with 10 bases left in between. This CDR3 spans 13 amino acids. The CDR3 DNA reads TGTGCCTGGAGTGTAGAGGGTACGCAGCCCCAGCATTTT. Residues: CAWSVEGTQPQHF.

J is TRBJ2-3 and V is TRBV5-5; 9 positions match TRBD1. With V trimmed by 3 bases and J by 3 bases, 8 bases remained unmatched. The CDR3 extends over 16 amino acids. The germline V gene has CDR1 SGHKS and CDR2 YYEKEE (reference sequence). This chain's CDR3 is CASSWGQDRGTDTQYF. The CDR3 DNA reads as TGTGCCAGCAGCTGGGGACAGGACAGGGGTACAGATACGCAGTATTTT.